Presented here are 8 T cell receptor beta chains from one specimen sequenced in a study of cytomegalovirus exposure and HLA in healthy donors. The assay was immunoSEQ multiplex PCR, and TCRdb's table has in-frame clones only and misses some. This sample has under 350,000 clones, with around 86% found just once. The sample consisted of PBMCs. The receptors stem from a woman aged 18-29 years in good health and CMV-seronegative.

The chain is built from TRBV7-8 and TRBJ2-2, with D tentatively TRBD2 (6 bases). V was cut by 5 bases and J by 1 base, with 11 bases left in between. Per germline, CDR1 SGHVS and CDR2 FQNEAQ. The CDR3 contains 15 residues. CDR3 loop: CASSPLEGNTGELFF. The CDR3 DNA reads TGTGCCAGCAGCCCCCTGGAGGGGAACACCGGGGAGCTGTTTTTT.

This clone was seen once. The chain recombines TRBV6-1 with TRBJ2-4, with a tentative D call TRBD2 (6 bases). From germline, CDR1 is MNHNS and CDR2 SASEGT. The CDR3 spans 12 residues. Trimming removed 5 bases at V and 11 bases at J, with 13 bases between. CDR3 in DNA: TGTGCCAGCAGTACAACGCCGGGAGTTCAGTACTTC. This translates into CASSTTPGVQYF.

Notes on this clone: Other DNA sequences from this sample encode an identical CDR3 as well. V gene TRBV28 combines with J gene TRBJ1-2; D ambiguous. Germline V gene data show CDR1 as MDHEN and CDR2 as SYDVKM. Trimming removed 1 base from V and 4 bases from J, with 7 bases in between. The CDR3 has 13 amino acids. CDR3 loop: CASSLSGLYGYTF. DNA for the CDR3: TGTGCCAGCAGTTTATCTGGGCTCTATGGCTACACCTTC.

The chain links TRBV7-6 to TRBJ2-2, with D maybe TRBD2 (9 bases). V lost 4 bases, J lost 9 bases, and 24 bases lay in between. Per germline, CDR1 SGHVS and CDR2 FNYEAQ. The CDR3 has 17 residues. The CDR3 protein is CASSSYRGASGIWELFF. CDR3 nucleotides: TGTGCCAGCAGCTCCTACAGGGGGGCTAGCGGGATATGGGAGCTGTTTTTT.

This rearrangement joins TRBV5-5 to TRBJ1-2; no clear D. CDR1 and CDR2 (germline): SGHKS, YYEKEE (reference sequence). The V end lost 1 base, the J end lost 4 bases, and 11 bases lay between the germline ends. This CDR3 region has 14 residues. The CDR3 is CASSLYRGFYGYTF. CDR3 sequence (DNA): TGTGCCAGCAGCTTGTATCGGGGTTTCTATGGCTACACCTTC. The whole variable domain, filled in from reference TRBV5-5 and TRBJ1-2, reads DAGVTQSPTHLIKTRGQQVTLRCSPISGHKSVSWYQQVLGQGPQFIFQYYEKEERGRGNFPDRFSARQFPNYSSELNVNALLLGDSALYLCASSLYRGFYGYTFGSGTRLTVV.

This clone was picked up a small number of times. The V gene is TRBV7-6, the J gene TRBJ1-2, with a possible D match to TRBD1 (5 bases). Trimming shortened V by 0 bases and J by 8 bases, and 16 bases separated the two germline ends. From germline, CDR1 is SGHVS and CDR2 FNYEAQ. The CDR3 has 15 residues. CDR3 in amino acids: CASSLAHNPGGGYTF. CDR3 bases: TGTGCCAGCAGCTTAGCCCATAACCCCGGGGGAGGCTACACCTTC.

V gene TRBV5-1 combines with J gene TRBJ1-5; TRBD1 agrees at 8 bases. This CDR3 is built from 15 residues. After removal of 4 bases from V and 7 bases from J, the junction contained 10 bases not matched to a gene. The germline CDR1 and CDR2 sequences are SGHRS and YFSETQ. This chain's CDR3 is CASSATTGGNQPQHF. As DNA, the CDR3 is TGCGCCAGCAGCGCCACTACAGGGGGAAACCAGCCCCAGCATTTT.

The CDR3 nucleotides read TGTGCCAGCTCACCACAAACCGGGACAGGGAAGTCCCAAGAGACCCAGTACTTC. Translated: CASSPQTGTGKSQETQYF. The V and J genes are TRBV18 and TRBJ2-5; 9 bases map to TRBD1. Trimming at V came to 1 base and at J to 1 base, leaving 10 bases not matched to a gene. Germline-derived CDR1 and CDR2 are KGHSH and LQKENI. This CDR3 spans 18 amino acids.